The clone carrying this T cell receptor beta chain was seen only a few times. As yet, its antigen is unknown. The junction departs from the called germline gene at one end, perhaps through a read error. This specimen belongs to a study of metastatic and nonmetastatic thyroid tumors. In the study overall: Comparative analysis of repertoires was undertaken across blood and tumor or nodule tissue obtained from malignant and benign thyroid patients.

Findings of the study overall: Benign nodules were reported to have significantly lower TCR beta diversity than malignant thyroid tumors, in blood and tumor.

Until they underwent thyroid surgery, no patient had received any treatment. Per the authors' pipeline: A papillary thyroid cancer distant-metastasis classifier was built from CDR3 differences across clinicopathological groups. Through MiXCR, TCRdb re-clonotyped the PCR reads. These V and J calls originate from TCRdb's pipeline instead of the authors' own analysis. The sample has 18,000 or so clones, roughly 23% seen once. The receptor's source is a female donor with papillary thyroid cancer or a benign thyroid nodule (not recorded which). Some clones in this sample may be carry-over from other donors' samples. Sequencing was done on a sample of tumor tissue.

CDR3 region: CASSLAGSGNTIYF. The CDR3 DNA reads as TGTGCCAGCAGTCTAGCGGGGTCTGGAAACACCATATATTTT. The V gene is TRBV12-3 or TRBV12-4, the J gene TRBJ1-3; D is unresolved. This CDR3 is built from 14 residues.